This TCR beta chain comes out of a study of cytomegalovirus exposure and HLA in healthy donors. Whole-study findings and limits: Later analysis placed DRB1 highest and HLA-C lowest in TCR association rates, which differed by HLA locus. In an earlier analysis, about 87% or about 30%: the productive usage of most TCR beta V segments. Presence/absence analysis assumed near-uniform sequencing depth across donors.

Concerning this clone itself: Its specificity is not known.

This CDR3 is built from 13 residues. CDR1 is SGHTA and CDR2 is FQGNSA in the germline V gene. Trimming removed 5 bases from V and 5 bases from J, with 12 bases in between. With 60 Vbeta and 13 Jbeta primers, the PCR was carried out. Generated by immunoSEQ multiplex PCR, the TCRdb table keeps only in-frame clones and is missing some. The sample shows some 80,000 clones, more than 60% of them seen only once. The sequenced sample was PBMCs. This receptor was taken from a middle-aged man in good health and CMV-seronegative. The genes are TRBV7-2 and TRBJ2-5, with D tentatively TRBD2 (6 bases). CDR3 residues: CASSKSREETQYF. The CDR3 bases are TGTGCCAGCAGCAAATCTCGGGAGGAGACCCAGTACTTC.